Presented here are 15 T cell receptor beta chains from one specimen sequenced in a study of T cells in Graves' hyperthyroidism and ophthalmopathy. TCR beta CDR3 sequences were amplified from RNA transcripts. In the first-round RT-PCR of the TCR CDR3, the HTBI primer set was used. One entry per CDR3 protein results from TCRdb running MiXCR on the multiplex PCR reads. This table has about 520,000 distinct CDR3 sequences, less than 25% appearing once. The sample taken for sequencing was blood. These receptors were obtained from a man in his late teens or twenties with Graves' hyperthyroidism.

J is TRBJ2-7 and V is TRBV2; D may correspond to TRBD1 or TRBD2 (5 bases each). Germline lookup yields CDR1 SNHLY and CDR2 FYNNEI. The CDR3 is 15 amino acids. V shed 4 bases and J shed 5 bases, with 18 bases lying between them. The CDR3 is CASSGGRAEVDEQYF. The DNA of the CDR3 is TGTGCCAGCAGTGGGGGCAGGGCGGAGGTAGACGAGCAGTACTTC.

The rearrangement joins TRBV10-3 to TRBJ1-4; 7 bases line up with TRBD1. Germline V gene lookup returns CDR1 ENHRY and CDR2 SYGVKD. The V and J ends lost 3 bases and 5 bases, in that order; junction bases with no gene match: 9. The CDR3 covers 16 residues. CDR3 amino acids: CAISDSPGTANEKLFF. DNA for the CDR3: TGTGCCATCAGTGACTCACCCGGGACAGCCAATGAAAAACTGTTTTTT.

This clonotype was recorded at least ten times. The chain couples TRBV11-2 to TRBJ1-1; no reliable D call. Germline V gene data show CDR1 as SGHAT and CDR2 as FQNNGV. The CDR3 spans 16 residues. V dropped 3 bases and J dropped 1 base, with 15 bases sitting between them. Here the CDR3 reads CASSFLHRKPNTEAFF. CDR3 nucleotide sequence: TGTGCCAGCAGCTTCTTACACCGAAAACCGAACACTGAAGCTTTCTTT.

This clonotype has a handful of counts. V is TRBV7-9 and J is TRBJ2-7; D remains ambiguous. The V end lost 2 bases, the J end lost 3 bases, and 8 bases lay between the germline ends. The CDR3 is 13 residues long. Germline V gives CDR1 SEHNR, CDR2 FQNEAQ (reference sequence). CDR3 in amino acids: CASSLWADYEQYF. CDR3 DNA sequence: TGTGCCAGCAGCTTATGGGCAGACTACGAGCAGTACTTC.

This clonotype was counted at least ten times. The chain recombines TRBV4-1 with TRBJ2-4; either TRBD1 or TRBD2 may supply D (5 bases each). Trimming removed 10 bases from V and 0 bases from J, with 10 bases in between. The CDR3 is 13 amino acids. Germline V gene sequence: CDR1 MGHRA, CDR2 YSYEKL. The CDR3 region is CATRDLAKNIQYF. CDR3 DNA: TGCGCCACCCGGGACCTAGCCAAAAACATTCAGTACTTC.

The chain carries TRBV12-3 or TRBV12-4 and TRBJ1-5; no firm D call. The CDR3 extends over 12 amino acids. V was clipped by 4 bases and J by 8 bases, with 9 bases between them. In DNA form, the CDR3 reads TGTGCCAGCAGTTCCGGAAGGGAGCCCCAGCATTTT. Translation: CASSSGREPQHF.

At least ten counts were recorded for this clonotype. The chain couples TRBV6-1 to TRBJ1-2, with TRBD1 matching over 9 bases. The germline V gene has CDR1 MNHNS and CDR2 SASEGT. The CDR3 runs to 14 residues. V trimming: 6 bases; J trimming: 5 bases; junction bases outside the gene matches: 7. The CDR3 DNA reads TGTGCCAGCAGCCGGACAGGGGAACGTTATGGCTACACCTTC. It is translated as CASSRTGERYGYTF.

This clonotype came up many times. The chain is built from TRBV11-3 and TRBJ2-7; D might be TRBD1 or TRBD2, each matching 5 bases. The CDR3 sequence is 14 residues long. Germline V gene data show CDR1 as SGHNT and CDR2 as YENEEA. V was pared by 2 bases and J by 5 bases, with 13 bases between. The CDR3 here is CASSLSEGTHEQYF. The CDR3 coding sequence is TGTGCCAGCAGCTTAAGCGAGGGGACCCACGAGCAGTACTTC.

This clonotype was observed many times. The gene calls are TRBV28 and TRBJ1-2; no definite D call. Germline loops: CDR1 MDHEN, CDR2 SYDVKM. The CDR3 has 12 residues. Trimming removed 6 bases at V and 2 bases at J, with 7 bases between. The CDR3 loop reads CASRAGNYGYTF. The DNA for the CDR3 is TGTGCCAGCAGAGCCGGAAACTATGGCTACACCTTC.

For the CDR3, the DNA is TGTGCCAGCAGTACGACCCTAGGGGAGGGGTACACAGATACGCAGTATTTT. Translating gives CASSTTLGEGYTDTQYF. The chain recombines TRBV6-2 or TRBV6-3 with TRBJ2-3, with 7 bases identical to TRBD2. This CDR3 is 17 amino acids long. V was pared by 5 bases and J by 2 bases, with 13 bases of the junction left unmatched. CDR1 MNHEY and CDR2 SVGEGT come from the germline V gene.

At least ten counts were recorded for this clonotype. V is TRBV7-8 and J is TRBJ1-1; D is uncertain. The V and J ends lost 1 base and 2 bases respectively, with 8 bases between them. There are 14 residues in the CDR3. Germline V gene lookup returns CDR1 SGHVS and CDR2 FQNEAQ. The CDR3 loop reads CASSLGQINTEAFF. The DNA for the CDR3 is TGTGCCAGCAGCTTAGGGCAGATCAACACTGAAGCTTTCTTT.

This clonotype was recorded at least ten times. The chain recombines TRBV28 with TRBJ1-5; D perhaps matches TRBD1 (5 bases). The ends were cut back, 6 bases at V and 8 bases at J, with 11 bases in the middle. Looked up from germline, CDR1 is MDHEN and CDR2 is SYDVKM. The CDR3 is 12 amino acids. In DNA, the CDR3 is TGTGCCAGCAGGCCAGTGGGGGAGCCCCAGCATTTT. This translates into CASRPVGEPQHF.

This rearrangement joins TRBV7-9 to TRBJ1-5; D possibly corresponds to TRBD1 (5 bases). The germline V and J ends were trimmed by 4 bases and 5 bases, with 18 bases remaining between them. The CDR3 sequence is 16 residues long. From germline, CDR1 is SEHNR and CDR2 FQNEAQ (reference sequence). The CDR3 DNA follows: TGTGCCAGCAGCTCTACTGAGTGGACACTGGATCAGCCCCAGCATTTT. Translating it yields CASSSTEWTLDQPQHF. Based on the CDR3 plus reference TRBV7-9 and TRBJ1-5, the full variable domain is DTGVSQNPRHKITKRGQNVTFRCDPISEHNRLYWYRQTLGQGPEFLTYFQNEAQLEKSRLLSDRFSAERPKGSFSTLEIQRTEQGDSAMYLCASSSTEWTLDQPQHFGDGTRLSIL.

In its sample, this clonotype was seen many times. The chain recombines TRBV25-1 with TRBJ1-1, with D perhaps matching TRBD1 (6 bases). This CDR3 contains 14 residues. The V end lost 8 bases, the J end lost 3 bases, and 16 bases lay between the germline ends. The V gene's germline CDR1 is MGHDK and CDR2 SYGVNS. CDR3 in amino acids: CASDEGGRDTEAFF. CDR3 DNA sequence: TGTGCCAGCGACGAAGGGGGGCGGGACACTGAAGCTTTCTTT.

At least ten counts were recorded for this clonotype. The chain carries TRBV20-1 and TRBJ2-5; the D call may be TRBD1 or TRBD2 (6 bases each). Germline CDR1 and CDR2: DFQATT and SNEGSKA (reference sequence). This CDR3 is 14 amino acids long. The V gene lost 5 bases and the J gene lost 5 bases, with 18 bases spanning the gap. Here the CDR3 reads CSALIPGGWETQYF. The CDR3 DNA follows: TGCAGTGCTCTGATACCCGGGGGCTGGGAGACCCAGTACTTC.